Given below is one T cell receptor (beta chain) in context. What it binds is not known. The sample is drawn from a study of blood T cells in healthy people across ages. Points from the study as a whole: While age rose, TCR beta diversity per million T cells dropped in a roughly linear way.

Alongside a J-beta primer mix, a sample-barcoded 5' primer served in a second PCR lasting about 7 to 11 cycles. TCRdb re-called the 5' RACE reads through MiXCR, storing one row per CDR3 protein. The sample carries about 800,000 distinct CDR3 sequences, 58% recorded once. Germline CDR1 LNHDA, CDR2 SQIVND (reference sequence). The CDR3 length is 18 residues. Trimming cost V 2 bases and J 6 bases, with 23 bases left between them. Sequenced sample: blood. The rearrangement links TRBV19 to TRBJ2-4, with D perhaps assigned TRBD1 or TRBD2 (6 bases each). The sequence derives from a man aged 25-40 years in good health. CDR3 amino acids: CASSITSRRGAGSNIQYF. The CDR3 nucleotides are TGTGCCAGTAGTATAACATCTAGGAGGGGGGCAGGATCAAACATTCAGTACTTC. The variable domain in full, with the rest retrieved from reference TRBV19 and TRBJ2-4, is DGGITQSPKYLFRKEGQNVTLSCEQNLNHDAMYWYRQDPGQGLRLIYYSQIVNDFQKGDIAEGYSVSREKKESFPLTVTSAQKNPTAFYLCASSITSRRGAGSNIQYFGAGTRLSVL.